This TCR beta chain was identified in a study of PD-1 blockade in classical Hodgkin lymphoma (dated by TCRdb to about 2020). About the study as a whole: Nivolumab dosing was 3 mg/kg intravenously every 2 weeks, continuing until either disease progression or unacceptable toxicity. The study used TCR beta sequencing and CyTOF to define a peripheral blood immune signature of response to PD-1 blockade in classical Hodgkin lymphoma. Summary of the overall study and its limitations: A significant rise by C4D1 was seen in CD4+ but not CD8+ TCR diversity (p=0.0027 vs p=0.16), with the rise being most apparent in complete responders (p=0.02). Baseline TCR diversity was reported as lower in newly diagnosed patients than in healthy donors, and lower still in relapsed/refractory patients. Lower diversity was observed in patients in whom nivolumab was started less than 1 year after ASCT, and these patients were excluded from later analyses so that confounding by immune reconstitution would be avoided. Among trial patients, those achieving complete response had baseline diversity similar to that of newly diagnosed patients, while diversity was significantly lower in partial responders and progressors. The study was restricted to a single clinical trial cohort, and the causes of repertoire differences, possibly disease activity or prior therapy, were left undefined.

The Qiagen DNeasy kit was used to extract genomic DNA both from unsorted PBMCs and from the negatively selected CD4+ and CD8+ fractions. Amplification of TCR beta CDR3 regions was done by immunoSEQ multiplex PCR with primers that anneal to V and J segments. A synthetic immune receptor repertoire was used to minimize amplification bias, and any remaining bias was removed computationally after sequencing. The paper's data handling went like this. Repertoire diversity was quantified as the Shannon entropy index using custom Python scripts. The unsorted, CD4+ and CD8+ repertoires were each analyzed separately, with the exception of combined analyses, where CD4+ and CD8+ sequences were merged in silico. A clone was considered expanded if an increase in frequency of at least 2-fold after treatment relative to C1D1 was found, and a pseudocount of 0.5 was applied to clones undetected at baseline. Clones with 0 or 1 copy at C1D1 were defined as singleton clones, while clones with 2 or more copies were defined as non-singleton clones. Clones expanded in unsorted samples were annotated as CD4+, CD8+ or unknown by matching protein sequences in sorted samples from the same patient. Wilcoxon tests were applied to paired samples to test diversity changes from C1D1 to C4D1. As stored in TCRdb, this immuneACCESS dataset retains in-frame rearrangements with V and J assigned. A fraction of the clones does not appear; measured against another copy, unresolved V genes explain less than half of the discrepancy, and the remainder lacks a known reason. D and trimming come from the DNA, and the V and J calls and clone size come from that table. This sample has about 20,000 clones in its table, and around two thirds of those were observed once. The top ten clones comprise 7.8% of the sample.

Reading the label with the study, this specimen's time point is: cycle 4 day 1 (C4D1), after less than 7 weeks of nivolumab. Every trial patient had relapsed following autologous stem cell transplantation, and prior brentuximab vedotin exposure was what differed among cohorts A, B and C. A total of fewer than 70 patients with relapsed/refractory classical Hodgkin lymphoma made up the trial cohort, and each patient's best overall response was complete response, partial response or progressive disease. Single-agent nivolumab was administered to trial patients in the multi-cohort phase II CheckMate 205 trial. Best overall response was determined by an independent review committee according to the 2007 International Working Group response criteria. Trial PBMCs were collected just before the start of nivolumab (C1D1) and during therapy at cycle 2 day 1 and cycle 4 day 1. Peripheral blood was collected in 8 mL Vacutainer Cell Preparation Tubes, from which PBMCs were isolated by centrifugation and then cryopreserved.

From cysteine to phenylalanine, the CDR3 is 17 amino acids long. Just CDR3 DNA is preserved here, 51 bases in frame from base 1. The germline V gene encodes CDR1 MDHEN and CDR2 SYDVKM. V ends up 3 bases short and J 4 bases short, with an unmatched junction base count of 12. Of note for this clone: Its antigen target is currently unknown. One base away there is no much larger clone; base qualities are not given.

The rearranged segments are TRBV28 and TRBJ2-1, with TRBD2 identical over 7 junction bases. This material consisted of peripheral blood mononuclear cells (PBMCs), taken before the fourth cycle of nivolumab. The source of this sequence is a human donor with classical Hodgkin lymphoma. The CDR3 region has the sequence CASSFPSRTSEYNEQFF. The nucleotide sequence reads TGTGCCAGCAGTTTCCCTTCTAGGACTAGTGAGTACAATGAGCAGTTCTTC.